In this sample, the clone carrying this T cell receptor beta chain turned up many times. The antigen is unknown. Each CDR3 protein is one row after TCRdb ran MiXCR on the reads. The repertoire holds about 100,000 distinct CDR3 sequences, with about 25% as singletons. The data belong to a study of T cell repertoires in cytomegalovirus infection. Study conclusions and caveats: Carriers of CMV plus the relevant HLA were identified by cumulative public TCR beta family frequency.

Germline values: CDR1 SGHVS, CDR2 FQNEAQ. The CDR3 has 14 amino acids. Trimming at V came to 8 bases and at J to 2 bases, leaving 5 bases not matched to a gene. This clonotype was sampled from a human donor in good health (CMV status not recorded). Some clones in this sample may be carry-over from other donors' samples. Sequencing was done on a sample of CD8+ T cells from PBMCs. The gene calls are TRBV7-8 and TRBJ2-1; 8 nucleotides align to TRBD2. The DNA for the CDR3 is TGTGCCAGCGCCCTCGGGGGGGCCTACAATGAGCAGTTCTTC. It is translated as CASALGGAYNEQFF. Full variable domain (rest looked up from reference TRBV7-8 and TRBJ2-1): GAGVSQSPRYKVAKRGQDVALRCDPISGHVSLFWYQQALGQGPEFLTYFQNEAQLDKSGLPSDRFFAERPEGSVSTLKIQRTQQEDSAVYLCASALGGAYNEQFFGPGTRLTVL.